This entry concerns a single T cell receptor beta chain. The antigen is not known. TCRB transcripts that were expressed got sequenced, as all of the isolated RNA had been reverse transcribed. Sequencing was performed with immunoSEQ multiplex PCR; in TCRdb, only in-frame clones are kept and a portion is missing. The table has 45,000 to 60,000 clones, roughly 63% seen once. This specimen comes from a study of beta chain features in type 1 diabetes. The study, taken as a whole, reports: There was a moderate but significant shortening of TCRB CDR3s in all four CD4+ subsets of Type 1 diabetes patients.

The sequenced material came from stem cell memory CD4+ T cells from blood. This clonotype was sampled from a young woman with type 1 diabetes.

The CDR3 here is CASSLYGGGRNEQFF. Written as DNA, the CDR3 is TGTGCCAGCAGTTTATACGGGGGGGGGAGGAATGAGCAGTTCTTC. The chain joins TRBV27 to TRBJ2-1; 8 bases match TRBD2. The CDR3 is made up of 15 amino acids. The V gene's germline CDR1 is MNHEY and CDR2 SMNVEV (reference sequence). J was trimmed by 7 bases and V by 1 base; bases with no gene match: 6.